The clone carrying this T cell receptor (beta chain) was counted only a few times. Its antigen is still unknown. Regarding time point: cycle 4 day 1 (C4D1), after 6 weeks of nivolumab. Every patient relapsed after autologous stem cell transplantation, and brentuximab vedotin exposure varied. With 4 bases removed from V and 5 bases from J, the gap between germline ends came to 16 bases. Per the germline V gene, CDR1 is SGHNT and CDR2 is YYREEE (reference sequence). This CDR3 comprises 15 residues. This specimen belongs to a study of PD-1 blockade in classical Hodgkin lymphoma. Findings and caveats of the study: CD4+ TCR diversity, unlike CD8+, rose significantly by C4D1.

The table came from immunoSEQ multiplex PCR; TCRdb's copy has only in-frame clones and leaves some out. The top ten hold around 14% of the sample, which has roughly 50,000 clones, about 90% seen once. The chain recombines TRBV5-4 with TRBJ2-1; D gene ambiguous. Here the sequenced sample was peripheral blood mononuclear cells (PBMCs), taken before the fourth cycle of nivolumab. The clonotype was recovered from a human donor with classical Hodgkin lymphoma. The CDR3 sequence: CASSPSQARHNEQFF. The CDR3 bases are TGTGCCAGCAGCCCCAGTCAAGCACGTCACAATGAGCAGTTCTTC.